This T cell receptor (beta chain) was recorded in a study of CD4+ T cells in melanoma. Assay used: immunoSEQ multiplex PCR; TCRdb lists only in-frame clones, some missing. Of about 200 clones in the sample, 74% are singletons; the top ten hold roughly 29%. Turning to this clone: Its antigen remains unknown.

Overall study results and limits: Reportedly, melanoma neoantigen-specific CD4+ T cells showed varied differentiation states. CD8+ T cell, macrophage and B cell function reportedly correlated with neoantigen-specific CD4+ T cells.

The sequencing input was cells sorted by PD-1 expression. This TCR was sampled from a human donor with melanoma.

CDR3 in amino acids: CASSVRQGATNEKLFF. CDR3 DNA sequence: TGTGCCAGCAGCGTACGACAGGGGGCGACTAATGAAAAACTGTTTTTT. The chain is built from TRBV7-9 and TRBJ1-4, with TRBD1 matching over 10 bases. Germline V gene data show CDR1 as SEHNR and CDR2 as FQNEAQ (reference sequence). The CDR3 has 16 residues. The V gene end was trimmed by 5 bases and the J gene end by 2 bases; junction bases not matched to a gene: 5.